This T cell receptor beta chain was obtained from a study of cytotoxic CD8 clonotypes in ibrutinib-treated CLL. Study background: Samples yielded averages of 200,000 to 300,000 productive templates and some 94,000 productive rearrangements. Whole-study findings and limits: Against age-matched healthy donors, baseline clonality ran higher and tracked circulating CD8+ T-cell counts.

This table comes from immunoSEQ multiplex PCR, and its TCRdb copy is limited to in-frame clones, with some not included. The profile covers approximately 320,000 clones, with 67% appearing a single time and under 8% taken by the ten largest. A note on this clone: What it binds is unknown.

This receptor was taken from a human donor with chronic lymphocytic leukemia. The sequencing used PBMCs, collected after 36 months of ibrutinib treatment.

As DNA, the CDR3 is TGTGCCAGCCCGACATATCGCCCCTACGAGCAGTACTTC. Protein product: CASPTYRPYEQYF. V gene TRBV11-3 combines with J gene TRBJ2-7; no clear D gene. In germline, CDR1 is SGHNT, CDR2 YENEEA. V dropped 8 bases and J dropped 2 bases, with 13 bases sitting between them. The CDR3 extends over 13 amino acids.